The clone carrying this TCR beta chain was seen repeatedly, ten times or more. This sample was taken from a study of read filtering for tumor transcriptome and immune sequencing. Study as a whole: Roughly 8 patients were R-ISS I, 16 were R-ISS II, over 5 were R-ISS III.

This CDR3 has 11 amino acids. Trimming removed 5 bases from V and 8 bases from J; junction bases left unmatched: 3. The germline CDR1 and CDR2 sequences are GTSNPN and SVGIG (reference sequence). The library was built from roughly 400 ng RNA with molecular barcoded adaptors for alpha/delta and beta/gamma chains. MiXCR, applied by TCRdb to the reads, yields one record per CDR3 protein. The data show 30,000 to 35,000 distinct CDR3 sequences, roughly 18% seen once. At the time of active disease, bone marrow was collected from every patient. The rearrangement uses TRBV30 and TRBJ2-1, with 7 positions matching TRBD2. Sequencing was done on a sample of a population of CD138-negative cells sorted from bone marrow. This TCR was recovered from a donor at least 40 years old with multiple myeloma. The CDR3 DNA reads TGTGCCTGGGAACGGGAGGATGAGCAGTTCTTC. Residues: CAWEREDEQFF.